Described below is a single T cell receptor (beta chain) sequence and its context. Original data processing: Scientists estimated how many nucleated cells there were by amplifying reference gene primers. Method: immunoSEQ multiplex PCR; TCRdb's copy keeps in-frame clones and lacks some. V and J calls and clone size are copied from that table; D and trimming were computed from the DNA. The data hold roughly 250,000 clones, with about 87% observed a single time. These data originate in a study of blood T cell repertoires in COVID-19. Overall study context: Whether acute or convalescent, the COVID-19 samples came from the United States, Italy and Spain. Nucleic acid was either cDNA or gDNA, and it came from T cells, B-cell-depleted T cells, or PBMCs.

Assignment of participants to cohorts was predicated upon participant-reported clinical history. From germline, CDR1 is SQVTM and CDR2 ANQGSEA. V was trimmed by 7 bases and J by 5 bases, leaving 8 bases between them. CDR3 length: 10 amino acids. V is TRBV29-1 and J is TRBJ1-1; tentatively, D is TRBD1 (5 bases). The TCR comes from a woman aged 40 to 50 with acute COVID-19. The sequencing sample was made of PBMCs or T cells enriched from blood (not recorded which). CDR3 in DNA: TGCAGCGGCGGGGGAACTGAAGCTTTCTTT. Translated: CSGGGTEAFF.